This TCR beta chain was identified during a study of blood T cell repertoires in COVID-19. J lost 5 bases, V lost 7 bases, and 7 bases had no gene match. CDR3 length equals 13 residues. Germline V gene data show CDR1 as SEHNR and CDR2 as FQNEAQ (reference sequence). Only in-frame clones appear in the TCRdb table, and some are missing; sequencing was by immunoSEQ multiplex PCR. The sample lists a few hundred thousand clones; around 91% were seen once. The chain recombines TRBV7-9 with TRBJ2-5; TRBD1 agrees at 7 bases. Sequenced: PBMCs or T cells enriched from blood (not recorded which). This sequence originates from a woman aged 40 to 50 who had recovered from COVID-19. This CDR3 is CASTPRGPETQYF. The CDR3 DNA reads TGTGCCAGCACCCCGAGGGGGCCGGAGACCCAGTACTTC.